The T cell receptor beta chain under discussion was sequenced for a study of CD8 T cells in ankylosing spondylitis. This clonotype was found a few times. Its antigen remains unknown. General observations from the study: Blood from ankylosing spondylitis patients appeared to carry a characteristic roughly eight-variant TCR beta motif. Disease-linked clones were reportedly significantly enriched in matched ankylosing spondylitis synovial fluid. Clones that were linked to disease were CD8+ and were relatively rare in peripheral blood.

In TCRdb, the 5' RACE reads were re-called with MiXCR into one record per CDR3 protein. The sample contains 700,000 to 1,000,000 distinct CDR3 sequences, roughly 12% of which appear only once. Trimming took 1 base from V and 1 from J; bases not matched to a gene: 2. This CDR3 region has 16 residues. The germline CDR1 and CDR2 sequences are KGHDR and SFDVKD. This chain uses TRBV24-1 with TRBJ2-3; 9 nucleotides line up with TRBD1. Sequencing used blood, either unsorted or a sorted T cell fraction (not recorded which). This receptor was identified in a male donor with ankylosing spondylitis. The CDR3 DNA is TGTGCCACCAGTGATTTCGGACAGGGGCGCACAGATACGCAGTATTTT. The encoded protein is CATSDFGQGRTDTQYF.